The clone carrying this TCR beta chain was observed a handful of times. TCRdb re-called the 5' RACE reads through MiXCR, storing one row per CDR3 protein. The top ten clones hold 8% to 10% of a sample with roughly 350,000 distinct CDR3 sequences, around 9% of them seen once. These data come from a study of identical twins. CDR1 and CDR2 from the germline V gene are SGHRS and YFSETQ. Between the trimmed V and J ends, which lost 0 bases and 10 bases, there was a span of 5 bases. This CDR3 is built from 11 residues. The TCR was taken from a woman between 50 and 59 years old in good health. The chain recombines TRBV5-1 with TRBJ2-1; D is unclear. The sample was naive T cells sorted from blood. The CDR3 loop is CASSLGPEQFF. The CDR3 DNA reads TGCGCCAGCAGCTTGGGGCCCGAGCAGTTCTTC.